At least ten counts were recorded for the clone carrying this TCR beta chain. What it binds is unknown. The data belong to a study of T cell repertoires in cytomegalovirus infection. For the study at large: An indication of both CMV infection and matching HLA type came from public TCR beta signatures. Findings and limits, study-wide: Predominance within the ex vivo response was attributable to HLA-C-restricted CMV-specific TCR beta clonotypes. Pooled public TCR beta family frequency picked out CMV carriers with the relevant HLA.

TCRdb recomputed calls from the reads with MiXCR, one row per CDR3 protein. The sample has hundreds of thousands of distinct CDR3 sequences; roughly 26% are singletons. The CDR3 consists of 15 residues. Germline V gene data show CDR1 as LNHDA and CDR2 as SQIVND (reference sequence). Trimming left V 6 bases short and J 1 base short, with 15 bases between. Sequenced sample: CD8+ T cells from PBMCs. This TCR derives from a human donor in good health (CMV status not recorded). Some clones in this sample may be carry-over from other donors' samples. This chain uses TRBV19 with TRBJ1-1, with D maybe TRBD1 (6 bases). The CDR3 DNA is TGTGCCAGTAGATGGGCTGACAGGACGAACACTGAAGCTTTCTTT. Translating gives CASRWADRTNTEAFF. Looking up the rest from reference TRBV19 and TRBJ1-1 gives the full variable domain: DGGITQSPKYLFRKEGQNVTLSCEQNLNHDAMYWYRQDPGQGLRLIYYSQIVNDFQKGDIAEGYSVSREKKESFPLTVTSAQKNPTAFYLCASRWADRTNTEAFFGQGTRLTVV.